The TCR beta chain under discussion was sequenced for a study of blood T cell repertoires in COVID-19. The overall study: Acute and convalescent COVID-19 specimens originated in the United States, Italy and Spain.

Residents of over 20 US areas, aged about 18 to 89 years, made up the participants. Cohorts were determined from participant-reported clinical history. V lost 2 bases and J lost 3; bases outside the gene matches: 4. CDR3 length equals 15 residues. Germline V gives CDR1 MGHRA, CDR2 YSYEKL. Sequencing was performed with immunoSEQ multiplex PCR; in TCRdb, only in-frame clones are kept and a portion is missing. The sample lists around 250,000 clones; roughly nine tenths were seen once. The source material was PBMCs or T cells enriched from blood (not recorded which). The receptor was isolated from a human donor in a cohort exposed to, infected with or recovered from COVID-19 (not recorded which). The donor label of this sample is uncertain. The chain employs TRBV4-1 and TRBJ2-1; TRBD2 aligns across 7 bases. The chain's CDR3 is CASSQWSGGYNEQFF. DNA for the CDR3: TGCGCCAGCAGCCAATGGTCGGGGGGCTACAATGAGCAGTTCTTC.